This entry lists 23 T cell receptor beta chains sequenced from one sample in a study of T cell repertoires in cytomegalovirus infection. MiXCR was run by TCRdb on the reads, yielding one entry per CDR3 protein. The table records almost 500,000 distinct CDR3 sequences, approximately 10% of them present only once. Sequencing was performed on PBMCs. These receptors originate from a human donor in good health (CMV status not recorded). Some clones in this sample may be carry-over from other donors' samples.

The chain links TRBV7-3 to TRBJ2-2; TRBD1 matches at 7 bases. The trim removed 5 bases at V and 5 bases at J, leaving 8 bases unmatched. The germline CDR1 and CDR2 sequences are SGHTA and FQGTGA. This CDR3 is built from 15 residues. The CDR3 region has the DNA TGTGCCAGCAGCCCTTCATACAGGGGTACCGGGGAGCTGTTTTTT. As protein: CASSPSYRGTGELFF.

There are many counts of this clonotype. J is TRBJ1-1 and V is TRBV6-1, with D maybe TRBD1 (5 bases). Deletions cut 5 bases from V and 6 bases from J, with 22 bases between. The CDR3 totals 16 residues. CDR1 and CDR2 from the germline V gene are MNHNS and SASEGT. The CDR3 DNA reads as TGTGCCAGCAGTATACGCCCGGGACCGGGTGACGCTGAAGCTTTCTTT. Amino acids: CASSIRPGPGDAEAFF.

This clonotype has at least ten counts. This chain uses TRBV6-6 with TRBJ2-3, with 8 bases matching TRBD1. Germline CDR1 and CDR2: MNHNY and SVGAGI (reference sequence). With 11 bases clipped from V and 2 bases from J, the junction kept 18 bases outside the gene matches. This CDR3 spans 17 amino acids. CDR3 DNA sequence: TGTGCCGCAAGGAACATGCCGGGACAGGACACCACAGATACGCAGTATTTT. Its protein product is CAARNMPGQDTTDTQYF.

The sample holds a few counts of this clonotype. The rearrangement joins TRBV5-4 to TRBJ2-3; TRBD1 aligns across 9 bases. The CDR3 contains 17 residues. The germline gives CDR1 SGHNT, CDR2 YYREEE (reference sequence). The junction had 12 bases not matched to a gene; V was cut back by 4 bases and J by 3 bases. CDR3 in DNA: TGTGCCAGCAGCGCACAGGGGGCGCCGGTAGAGACAGATACGCAGTATTTT. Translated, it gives CASSAQGAPVETDTQYF.

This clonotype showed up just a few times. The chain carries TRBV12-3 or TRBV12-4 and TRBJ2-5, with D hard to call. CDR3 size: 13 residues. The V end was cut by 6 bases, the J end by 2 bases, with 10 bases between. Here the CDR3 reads CASRRVLQETQYF. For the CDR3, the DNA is TGTGCCAGCAGACGCGTCTTGCAAGAGACCCAGTACTTC.

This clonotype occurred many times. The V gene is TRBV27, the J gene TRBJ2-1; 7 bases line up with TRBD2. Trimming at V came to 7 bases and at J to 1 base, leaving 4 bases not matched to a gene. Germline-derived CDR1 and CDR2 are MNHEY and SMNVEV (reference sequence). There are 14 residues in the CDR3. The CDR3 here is CASTRRESYNEQFF. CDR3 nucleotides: TGTGCCAGCACGCGGCGGGAGTCCTACAATGAGCAGTTCTTC.

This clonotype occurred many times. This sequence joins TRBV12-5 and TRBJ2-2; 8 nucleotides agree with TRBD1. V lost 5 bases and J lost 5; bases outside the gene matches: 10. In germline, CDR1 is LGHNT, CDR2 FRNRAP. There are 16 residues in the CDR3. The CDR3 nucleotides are TGTGCTAGTGGTCCTCGGACAGGGATGGTGACCGGGGAGCTGTTTTTT. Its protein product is CASGPRTGMVTGELFF.

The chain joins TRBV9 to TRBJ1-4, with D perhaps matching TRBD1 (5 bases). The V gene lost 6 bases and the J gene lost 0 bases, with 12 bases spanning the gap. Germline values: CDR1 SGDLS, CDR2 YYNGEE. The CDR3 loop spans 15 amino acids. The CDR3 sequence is CASNTPGATNEKLFF. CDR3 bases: TGTGCCAGCAACACCCCGGGGGCAACTAATGAAAAACTGTTTTTT.

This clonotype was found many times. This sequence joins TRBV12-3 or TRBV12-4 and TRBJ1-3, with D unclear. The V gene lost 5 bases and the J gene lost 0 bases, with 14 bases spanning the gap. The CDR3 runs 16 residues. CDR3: CASSPGLLSSGNTIYF. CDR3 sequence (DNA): TGTGCCAGCAGTCCCGGACTTTTGAGCTCTGGAAACACCATATATTTT.

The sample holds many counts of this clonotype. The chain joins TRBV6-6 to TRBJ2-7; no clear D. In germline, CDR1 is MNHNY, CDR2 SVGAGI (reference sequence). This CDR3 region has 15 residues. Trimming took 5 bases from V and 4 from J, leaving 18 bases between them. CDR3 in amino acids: CASSPLAGIGYEQYF. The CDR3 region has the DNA TGTGCCAGCAGTCCCCTGGCTGGGATTGGTTACGAGCAGTACTTC.

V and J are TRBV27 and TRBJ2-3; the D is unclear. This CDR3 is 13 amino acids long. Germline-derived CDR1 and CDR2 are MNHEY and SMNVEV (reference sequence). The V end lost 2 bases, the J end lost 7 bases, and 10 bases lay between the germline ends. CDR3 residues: CASSLTREHTQYF. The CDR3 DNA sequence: TGTGCCAGCAGTTTAACCCGCGAGCATACGCAGTATTTT.

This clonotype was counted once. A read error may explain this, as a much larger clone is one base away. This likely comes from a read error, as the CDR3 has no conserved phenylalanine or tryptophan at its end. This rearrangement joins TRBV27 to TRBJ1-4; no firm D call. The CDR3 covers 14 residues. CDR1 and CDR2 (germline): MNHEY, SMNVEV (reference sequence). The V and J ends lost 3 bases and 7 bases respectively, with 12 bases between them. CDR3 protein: CASSFRRWGEKLFI. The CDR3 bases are TGTGCCAGCAGTTTTAGGAGGTGGGGTGAAAAACTGTTTATT.

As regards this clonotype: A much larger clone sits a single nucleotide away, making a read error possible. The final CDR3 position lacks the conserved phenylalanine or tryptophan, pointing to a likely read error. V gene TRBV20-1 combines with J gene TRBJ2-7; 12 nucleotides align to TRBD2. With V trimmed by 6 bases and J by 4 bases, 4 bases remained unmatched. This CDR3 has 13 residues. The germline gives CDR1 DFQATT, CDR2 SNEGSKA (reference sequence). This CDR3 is CSAFTSGGYEQYL. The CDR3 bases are TGCAGTGCCTTTACTAGCGGGGGGTACGAGCAGTACCTC.

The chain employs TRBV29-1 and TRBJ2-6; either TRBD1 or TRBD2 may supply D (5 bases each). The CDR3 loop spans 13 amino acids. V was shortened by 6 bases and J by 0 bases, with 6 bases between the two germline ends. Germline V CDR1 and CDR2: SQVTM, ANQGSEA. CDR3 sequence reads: CSVGPSGANVLTF. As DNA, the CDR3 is TGCAGCGTGGGACCCTCTGGGGCCAACGTCCTGACTTTC.

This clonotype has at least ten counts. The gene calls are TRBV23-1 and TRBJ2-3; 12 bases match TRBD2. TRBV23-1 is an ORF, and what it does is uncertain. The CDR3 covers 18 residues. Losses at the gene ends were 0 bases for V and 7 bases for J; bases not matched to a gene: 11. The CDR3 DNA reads TGCGCCAGCAGTCAATCCCGCCGAGGACTAGCGGGAAGGTATACGCAGTATTTT. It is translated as CASSQSRRGLAGRYTQYF.

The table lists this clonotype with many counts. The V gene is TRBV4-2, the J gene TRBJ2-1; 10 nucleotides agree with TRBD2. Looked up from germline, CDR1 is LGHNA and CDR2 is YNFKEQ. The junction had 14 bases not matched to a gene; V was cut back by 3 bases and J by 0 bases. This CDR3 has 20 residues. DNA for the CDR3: TGTGCCAGCAGCCAGGCGGATAGCGGGAGGTCTCCGAGCTCCTACAATGAGCAGTTCTTC. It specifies CASSQADSGRSPSSYNEQFF.

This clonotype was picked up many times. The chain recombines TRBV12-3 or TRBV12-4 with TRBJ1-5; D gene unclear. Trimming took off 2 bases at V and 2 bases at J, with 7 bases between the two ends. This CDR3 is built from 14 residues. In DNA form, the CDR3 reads TGTGCCAGCAGTTTACTAAGGGGCAATCAGCCCCAGCATTTT. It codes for CASSLLRGNQPQHF.

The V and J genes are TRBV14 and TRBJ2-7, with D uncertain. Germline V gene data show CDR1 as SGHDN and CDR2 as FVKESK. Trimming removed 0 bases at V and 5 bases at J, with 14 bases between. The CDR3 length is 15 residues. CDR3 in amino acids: CASSQDGPKSHEQYF. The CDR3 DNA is TGTGCCAGCAGCCAAGATGGGCCGAAAAGCCACGAGCAGTACTTC.

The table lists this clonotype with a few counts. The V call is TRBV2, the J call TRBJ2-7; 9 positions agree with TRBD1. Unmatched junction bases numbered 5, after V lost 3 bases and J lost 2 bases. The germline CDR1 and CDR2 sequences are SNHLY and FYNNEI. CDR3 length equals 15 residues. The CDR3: CASSDVDRGPYEQYF. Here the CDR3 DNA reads TGTGCCAGCAGTGATGTGGACAGGGGACCCTACGAGCAGTACTTC.

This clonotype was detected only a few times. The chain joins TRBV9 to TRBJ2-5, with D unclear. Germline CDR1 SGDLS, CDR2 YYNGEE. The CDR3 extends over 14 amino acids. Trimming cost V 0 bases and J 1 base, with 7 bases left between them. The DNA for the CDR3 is TGTGCCAGCAGCGTAGCTGGCAGCCAAGAGACCCAGTACTTC. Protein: CASSVAGSQETQYF.

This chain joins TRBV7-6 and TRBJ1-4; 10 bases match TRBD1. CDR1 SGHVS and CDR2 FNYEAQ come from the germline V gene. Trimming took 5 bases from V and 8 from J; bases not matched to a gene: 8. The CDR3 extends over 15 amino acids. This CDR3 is CASSVGTGAREKLFF. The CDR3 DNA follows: TGTGCCAGCAGCGTAGGGACAGGGGCCAGGGAAAAACTGTTTTTT.

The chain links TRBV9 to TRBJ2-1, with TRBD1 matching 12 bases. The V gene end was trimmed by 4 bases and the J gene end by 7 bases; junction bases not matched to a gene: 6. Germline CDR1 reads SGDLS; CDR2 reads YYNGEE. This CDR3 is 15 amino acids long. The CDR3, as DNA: TGTGCCAGCAGCTTTGGGACAGGGGGCAGGAATGAGCAGTTCTTC. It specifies CASSFGTGGRNEQFF.

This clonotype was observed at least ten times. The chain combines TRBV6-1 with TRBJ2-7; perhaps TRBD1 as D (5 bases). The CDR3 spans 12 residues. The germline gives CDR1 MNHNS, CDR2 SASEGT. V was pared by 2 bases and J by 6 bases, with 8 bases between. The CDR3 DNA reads TGTGCCAGCAGTGAATTGGACACCGAGCAGTACTTC. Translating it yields CASSELDTEQYF.